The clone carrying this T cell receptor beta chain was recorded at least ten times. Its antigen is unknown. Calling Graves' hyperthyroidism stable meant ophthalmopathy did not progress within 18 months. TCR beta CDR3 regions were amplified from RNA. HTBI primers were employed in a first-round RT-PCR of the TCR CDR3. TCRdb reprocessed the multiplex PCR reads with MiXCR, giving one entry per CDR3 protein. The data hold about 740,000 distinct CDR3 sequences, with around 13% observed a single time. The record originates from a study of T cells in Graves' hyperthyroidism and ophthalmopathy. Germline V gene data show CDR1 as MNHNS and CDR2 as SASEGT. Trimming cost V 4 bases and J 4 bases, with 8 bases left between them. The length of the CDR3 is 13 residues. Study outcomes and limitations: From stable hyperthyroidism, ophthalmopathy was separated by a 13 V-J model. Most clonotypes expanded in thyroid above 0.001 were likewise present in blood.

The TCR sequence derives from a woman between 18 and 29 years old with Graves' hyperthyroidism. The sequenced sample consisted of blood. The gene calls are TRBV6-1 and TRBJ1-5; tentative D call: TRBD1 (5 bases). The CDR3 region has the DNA TGTGCCAGCAGTGTTGGGGGTAATCAGCCCCAGCATTTT. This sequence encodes CASSVGGNQPQHF.